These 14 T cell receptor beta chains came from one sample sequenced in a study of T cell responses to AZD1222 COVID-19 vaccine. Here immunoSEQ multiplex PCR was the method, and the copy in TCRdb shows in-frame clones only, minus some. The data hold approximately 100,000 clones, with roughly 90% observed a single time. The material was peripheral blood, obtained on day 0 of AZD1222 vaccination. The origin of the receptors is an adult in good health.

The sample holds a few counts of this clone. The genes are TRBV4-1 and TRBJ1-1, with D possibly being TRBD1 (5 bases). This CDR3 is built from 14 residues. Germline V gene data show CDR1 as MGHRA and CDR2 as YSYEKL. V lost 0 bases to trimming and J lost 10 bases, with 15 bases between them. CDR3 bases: TGCGCCAGCAGCCAAGAATGGCAGGGCGTAGGAGCTTTCTTT. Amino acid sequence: CASSQEWQGVGAFF.

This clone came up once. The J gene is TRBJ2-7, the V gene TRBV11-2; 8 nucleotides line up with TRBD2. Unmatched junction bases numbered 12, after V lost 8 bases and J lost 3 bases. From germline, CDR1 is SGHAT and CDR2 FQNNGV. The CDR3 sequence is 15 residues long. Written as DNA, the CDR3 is TGTGCCAGCGGAATGGTAGCGGGATATATCTACGAGCAGTACTTC. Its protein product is CASGMVAGYIYEQYF.

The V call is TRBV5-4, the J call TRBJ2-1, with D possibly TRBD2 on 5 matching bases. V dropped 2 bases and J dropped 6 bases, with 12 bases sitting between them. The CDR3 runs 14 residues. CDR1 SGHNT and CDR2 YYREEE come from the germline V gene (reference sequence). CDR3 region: CASSFSSGGNEQFF. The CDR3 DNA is TGTGCCAGCAGCTTTTCCAGCGGCGGCAATGAGCAGTTCTTC.

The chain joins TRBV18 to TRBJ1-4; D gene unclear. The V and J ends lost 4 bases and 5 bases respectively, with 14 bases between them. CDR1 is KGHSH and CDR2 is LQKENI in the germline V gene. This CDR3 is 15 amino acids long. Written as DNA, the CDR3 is TGTGCCAGCTCACGATCGGGTAGAACGAATGAAAAACTGTTTTTT. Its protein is CASSRSGRTNEKLFF.

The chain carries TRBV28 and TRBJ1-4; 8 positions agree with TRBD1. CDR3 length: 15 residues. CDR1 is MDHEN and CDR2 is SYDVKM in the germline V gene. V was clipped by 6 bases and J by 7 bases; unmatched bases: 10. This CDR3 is CASRSRQGKSEKLFF. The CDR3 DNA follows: TGTGCCAGCAGGTCCCGACAGGGGAAGAGTGAAAAACTGTTTTTT. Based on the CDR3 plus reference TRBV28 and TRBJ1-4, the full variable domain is DVKVTQSSRYLVKRTGEKVFLECVQDMDHENMFWYRQDPGLGLRLIYFSYDVKMKEKGDIPEGYSVSREKKERFSLILESASTNQTSMYLCASRSRQGKSEKLFFGSGTQLSVL.

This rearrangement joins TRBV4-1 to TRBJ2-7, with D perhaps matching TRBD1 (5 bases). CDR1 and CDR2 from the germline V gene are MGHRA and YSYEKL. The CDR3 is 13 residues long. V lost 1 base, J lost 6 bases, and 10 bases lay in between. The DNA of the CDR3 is TGCGCCAGCAGCCAAGCTAGACAGAGCGAGCAGTACTTC. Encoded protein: CASSQARQSEQYF.

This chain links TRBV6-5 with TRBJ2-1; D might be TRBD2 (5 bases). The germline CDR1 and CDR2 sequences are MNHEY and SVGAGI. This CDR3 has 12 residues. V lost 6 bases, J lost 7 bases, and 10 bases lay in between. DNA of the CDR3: TGTGCCAGCAGCCGGAGAGGGAATGAGCAGTTCTTC. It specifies CASSRRGNEQFF.

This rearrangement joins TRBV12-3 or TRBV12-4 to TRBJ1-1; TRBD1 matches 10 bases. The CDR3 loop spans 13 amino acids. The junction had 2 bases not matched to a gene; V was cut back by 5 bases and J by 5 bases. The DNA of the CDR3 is TGTGCCAGCAGTCTGGACAGGGGGACTGAAGCTTTCTTT. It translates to CASSLDRGTEAFF.

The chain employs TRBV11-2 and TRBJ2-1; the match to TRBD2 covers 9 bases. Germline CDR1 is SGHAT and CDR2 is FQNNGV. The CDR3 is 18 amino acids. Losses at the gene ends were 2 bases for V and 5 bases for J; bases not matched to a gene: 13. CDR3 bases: TGTGCCAGCAGCTTATACCGACTAGGCCTAGCGGGGAACAATGAGCAGTTCTTC. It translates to CASSLYRLGLAGNNEQFF.

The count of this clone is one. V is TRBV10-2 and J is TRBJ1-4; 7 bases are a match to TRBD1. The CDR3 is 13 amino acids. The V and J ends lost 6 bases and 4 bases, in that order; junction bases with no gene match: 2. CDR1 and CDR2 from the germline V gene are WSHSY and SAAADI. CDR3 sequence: CASRRDSNEKLFF. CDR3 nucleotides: TGCGCCAGCAGAAGGGACAGTAATGAAAAACTGTTTTTT.

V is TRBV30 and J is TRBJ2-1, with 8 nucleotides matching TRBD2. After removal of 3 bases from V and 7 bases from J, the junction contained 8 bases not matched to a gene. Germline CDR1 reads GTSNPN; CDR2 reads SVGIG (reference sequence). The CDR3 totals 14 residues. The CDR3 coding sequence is TGTGCCTGGAGCGAATCCGGGACTAGGAATGAGCAGTTCTTC. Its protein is CAWSESGTRNEQFF.

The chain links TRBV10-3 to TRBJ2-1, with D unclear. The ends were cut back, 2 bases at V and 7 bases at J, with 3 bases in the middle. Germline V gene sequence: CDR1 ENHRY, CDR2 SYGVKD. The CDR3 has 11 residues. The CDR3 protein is CAISEGNEQFF. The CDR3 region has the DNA TGTGCCATCAGTGAGGGAAATGAGCAGTTCTTC.

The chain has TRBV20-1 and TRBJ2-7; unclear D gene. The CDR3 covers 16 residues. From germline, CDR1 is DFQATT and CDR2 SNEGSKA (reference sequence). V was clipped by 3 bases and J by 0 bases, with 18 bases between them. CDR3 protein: CSASPGRGSFSYEQYF. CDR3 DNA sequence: TGCAGTGCTAGTCCAGGTAGAGGTTCCTTCTCCTACGAGCAGTACTTC.

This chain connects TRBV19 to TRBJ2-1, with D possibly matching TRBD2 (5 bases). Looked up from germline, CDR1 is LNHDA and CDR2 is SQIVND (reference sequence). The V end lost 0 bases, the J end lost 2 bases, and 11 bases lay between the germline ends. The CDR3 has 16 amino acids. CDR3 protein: CASSIDRGAAYNEQFF. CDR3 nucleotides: TGTGCCAGTAGTATAGATCGGGGTGCGGCCTACAATGAGCAGTTCTTC.